The clone carrying this T cell receptor (beta chain) was seen repeatedly, ten times or more. The entry originates in a study of neurological immune-mediated disorders. The junction had 2 bases not matched to a gene; V was cut back by 8 bases and J by 5 bases. Germline CDR1 reads SEHNR; CDR2 reads FQNEAQ (reference sequence). The CDR3 totals 14 residues. The cDNA was synthesized by means of template-switch 5'RACE, which was carried out with 10-nucleotide random UMIs. Over 160 million TCR-beta sequences from 15-18 subjects came out of each sequencing run. Via MiXCR, TCRdb re-called the 5' RACE reads, giving one row per CDR3 protein. In the table there are over 35,000 distinct CDR3 sequences, approximately 12% of which are singletons. The controls, all healthy individuals, were blood bank volunteers in Maryland, USA.

This receptor was identified in a female donor in good health. The sample consisted of PBMCs. The chain combines TRBV7-9 with TRBJ2-3, with 15 bases identical to TRBD2. The CDR3 DNA follows: TGTGCCAGCGGACTAGCGGGAGGGGGAGATACGCAGTATTTT. Its protein is CASGLAGGGDTQYF. The complete variable domain, with remaining parts taken from reference TRBV7-9 and TRBJ2-3, reads DTGVSQNPRHKITKRGQNVTFRCDPISEHNRLYWYRQTLGQGPEFLTYFQNEAQLEKSRLLSDRFSAERPKGSFSTLEIQRTEQGDSAMYLCASGLAGGGDTQYFGPGTRLTVL.